This T cell receptor (beta chain) was identified during a study of blood T cell repertoires in COVID-19. Study overall: PBMCs, B-cell-depleted T cells, or T cells provided the cDNA or gDNA that made up the material.

This CDR3 spans 17 amino acids. V was pared by 5 bases and J by 6 bases, with 16 bases of the junction left unmatched. The V gene's germline CDR1 is MDHEN and CDR2 SYDVKM. Study processing details: Researchers report that nucleated cell counts were estimated from reference gene primer amplification. Data came from immunoSEQ multiplex PCR; TCRdb stores just in-frame clones and leaves some out. That table furnishes V, J and clone size, whereas the DNA furnished D and trimming. The data contain 220,000 or so clones, around 84% of them singletons. Specimen: peripheral blood. The receptor was isolated from a man in his fifties or sixties who had recovered from COVID-19. The chain recombines TRBV28 with TRBJ1-2, with 9 bases aligning to TRBD1. CDR3: CASSTTGGIGRMNGYTF. The CDR3 DNA reads as TGTGCCAGCAGTACCACAGGGGGCATAGGGAGAATGAATGGCTACACCTTC.